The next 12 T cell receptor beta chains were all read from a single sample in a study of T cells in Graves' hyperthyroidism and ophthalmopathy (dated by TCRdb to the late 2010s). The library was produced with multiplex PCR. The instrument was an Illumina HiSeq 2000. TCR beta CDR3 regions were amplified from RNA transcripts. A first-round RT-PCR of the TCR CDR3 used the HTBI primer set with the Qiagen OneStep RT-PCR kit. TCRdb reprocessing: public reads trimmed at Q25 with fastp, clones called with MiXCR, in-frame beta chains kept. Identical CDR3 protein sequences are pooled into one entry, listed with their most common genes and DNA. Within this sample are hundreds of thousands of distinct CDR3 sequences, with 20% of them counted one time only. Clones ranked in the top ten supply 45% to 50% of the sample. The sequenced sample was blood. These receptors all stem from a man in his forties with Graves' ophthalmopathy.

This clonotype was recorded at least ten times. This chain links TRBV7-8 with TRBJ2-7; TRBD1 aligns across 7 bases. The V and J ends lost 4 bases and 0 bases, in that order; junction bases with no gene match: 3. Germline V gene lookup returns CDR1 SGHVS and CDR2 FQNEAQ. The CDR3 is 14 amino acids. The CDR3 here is CASSSGQPSYEQYF. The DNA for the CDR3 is TGTGCCAGCAGCTCGGGACAGCCCTCCTACGAGCAGTACTTC.

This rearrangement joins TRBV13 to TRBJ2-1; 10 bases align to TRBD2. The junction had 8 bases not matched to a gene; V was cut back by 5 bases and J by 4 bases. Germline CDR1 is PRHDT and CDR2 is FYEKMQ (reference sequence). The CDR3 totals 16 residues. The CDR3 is CASSLERGGGYNEQFF. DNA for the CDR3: TGTGCCAGCAGCCTCGAGCGGGGGGGAGGATACAATGAGCAGTTCTTC.

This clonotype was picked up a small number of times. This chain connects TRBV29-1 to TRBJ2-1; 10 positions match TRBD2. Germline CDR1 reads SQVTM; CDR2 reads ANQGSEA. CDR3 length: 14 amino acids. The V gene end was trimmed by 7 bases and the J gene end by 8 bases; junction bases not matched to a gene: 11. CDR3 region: CSATPASGSDEQFF. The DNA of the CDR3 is TGCAGCGCAACACCGGCTAGCGGGAGCGATGAGCAGTTCTTC.

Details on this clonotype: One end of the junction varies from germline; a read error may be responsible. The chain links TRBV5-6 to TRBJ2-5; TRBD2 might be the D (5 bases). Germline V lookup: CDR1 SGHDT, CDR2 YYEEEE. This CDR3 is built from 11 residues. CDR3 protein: CASSLGESQYF. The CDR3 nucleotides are TGTGCCAGCAGCTTGGGGGAGAGCCAGTACTTC.

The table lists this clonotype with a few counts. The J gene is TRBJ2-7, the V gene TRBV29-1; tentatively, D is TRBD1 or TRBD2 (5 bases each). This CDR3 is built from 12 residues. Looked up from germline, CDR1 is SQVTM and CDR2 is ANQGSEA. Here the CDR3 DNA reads TGCAGTGCCGGGACCGGGATCTACGAGCAGTACTTC. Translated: CSAGTGIYEQYF.

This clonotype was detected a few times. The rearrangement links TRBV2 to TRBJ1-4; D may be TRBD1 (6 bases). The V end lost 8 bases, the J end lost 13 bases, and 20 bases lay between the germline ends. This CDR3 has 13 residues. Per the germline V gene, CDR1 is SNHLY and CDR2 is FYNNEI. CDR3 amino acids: CASVWGQPKALFF. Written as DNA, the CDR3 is TGTGCCAGCGTATGGGGACAACCCAAGGCACTGTTTTTT.

The CDR3 sequence: CASSATITGVETQYF. The CDR3 region has the DNA TGTGCCAGCAGTGCTACCATTACCGGGGTCGAGACCCAGTACTTC. This chain uses TRBV6-1 with TRBJ2-5, with D tentatively TRBD2 (5 bases). This CDR3 region has 15 residues. Germline V lookup: CDR1 MNHNS, CDR2 SASEGT. Trimming left V 4 bases short and J 5 bases short, with 17 bases between.

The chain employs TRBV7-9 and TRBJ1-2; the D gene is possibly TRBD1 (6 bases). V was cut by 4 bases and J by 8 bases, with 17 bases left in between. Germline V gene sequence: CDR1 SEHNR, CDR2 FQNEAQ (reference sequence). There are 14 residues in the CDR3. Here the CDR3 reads CASSSHRVRGGYTF. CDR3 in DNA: TGTGCCAGCAGCTCCCACAGGGTCCGGGGAGGCTACACCTTC.

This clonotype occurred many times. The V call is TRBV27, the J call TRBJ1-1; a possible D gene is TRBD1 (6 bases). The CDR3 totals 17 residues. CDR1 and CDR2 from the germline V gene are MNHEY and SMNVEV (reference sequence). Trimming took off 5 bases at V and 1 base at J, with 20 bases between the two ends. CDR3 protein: CASSPQRGGGENTEAFF. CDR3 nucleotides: TGTGCCAGCAGTCCTCAACGAGGGGGAGGGGAGAACACTGAAGCTTTCTTT.

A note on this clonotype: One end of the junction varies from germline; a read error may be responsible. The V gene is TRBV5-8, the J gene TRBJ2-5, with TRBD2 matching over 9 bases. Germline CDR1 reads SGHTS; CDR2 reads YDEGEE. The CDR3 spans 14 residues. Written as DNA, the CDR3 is TGCGCCAGCAGCTCGGGACTAGCTTGGGAGACCCAGTACTTC. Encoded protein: CASSSGLAWETQYF.

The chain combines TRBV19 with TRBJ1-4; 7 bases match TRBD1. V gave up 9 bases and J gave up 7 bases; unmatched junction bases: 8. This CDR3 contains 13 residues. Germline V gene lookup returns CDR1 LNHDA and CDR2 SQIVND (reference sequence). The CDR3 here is CASQGVNGEKLFF. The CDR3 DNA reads TGTGCCAGCCAGGGGGTGAATGGTGAAAAACTGTTTTTT.

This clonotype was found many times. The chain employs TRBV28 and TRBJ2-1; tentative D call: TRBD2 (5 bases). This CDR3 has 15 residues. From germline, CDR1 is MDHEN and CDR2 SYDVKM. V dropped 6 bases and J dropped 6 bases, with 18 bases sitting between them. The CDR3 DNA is TGTGCCAGCAGCCTCCTAAGGACGGGGTTCAATGAGCAGTTCTTC. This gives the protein CASSLLRTGFNEQFF.